This TCR beta chain derives from a study of blood T cell repertoires in COVID-19. Study in general: T cells, B-cell-depleted T cells, or PBMCs supplied cDNA or gDNA.

The CDR3 loop spans 16 amino acids. The ends were cut back, 5 bases at V and 7 bases at J, with 18 bases in the middle. Germline CDR1 and CDR2: SGHAT and FQDESV (reference sequence). Study members were between 18 and 89 years old and lived in 20 to 30 US regions. As originally analysed: The assay estimated nucleated cells by amplifying reference gene primers. Profiling relied on immunoSEQ multiplex PCR, and the TCRdb table lists in-frame clones only, not all of them. Clone size and V and J calls were adopted from that table, with D and trimming inferred from the DNA. Altogether hundreds of thousands of clones are present, 82% being singletons, with the ten largest covering 3% to 4%.

Sequencing was carried out using PBMCs or T cells enriched from blood (not recorded which). This receptor was obtained from a woman between 55 and 75 years old who had recovered from COVID-19. The V call is TRBV11-1, the J call TRBJ1-6; D is perhaps TRBD1 (5 bases). CDR3 DNA: TGTGCCAGCAGCAAGGCGTCCAGGGCACGGAATTCACCCCTCCACTTT. It is translated as CASSKASRARNSPLHF.